This section outlines one T cell receptor beta chain sequence together with its context. The data are from a study of blood T cell repertoires in COVID-19. Study details: PBMCs, B-cell-depleted T cells, or T cells provided the cDNA or gDNA that made up the material.

Deletions cut 1 base from V and 2 bases from J, with 10 bases between. The CDR3 totals 15 residues. In germline, CDR1 is LGHNA, CDR2 YSLEER. Authors' data handling: Quantification of nucleated cells was approximated via reference gene primer amplification. The repertoire was sequenced with immunoSEQ multiplex PCR; TCRdb's copy has only in-frame clones and lacks some. D and trimming were read from the DNA, whereas the V and J calls and clone size are those reported in that table. The table includes 300,000 to 350,000 clones, about 87% detected once. The participants were between about 18 and 90 years old and came from about two dozen US areas.

The sequenced sample was PBMCs or T cells enriched from blood (not recorded which). The sequence derives from a woman between 18 and 30 years old who had recovered from COVID-19. The chain combines TRBV4-3 with TRBJ2-3, with D uncertain. The CDR3 reads CASSQGSGLTDTQYF. The CDR3 nucleotides are TGCGCCAGCAGCCAAGGATCTGGCCTCACAGATACGCAGTATTTT.